The clone carrying this T cell receptor beta chain was detected only once. The J segment lost 10 bases and the V segment lost 3 bases, leaving 9 bases of the junction unmatched. There are 16 residues in the CDR3. From germline, CDR1 is LNHDA and CDR2 SQIVND (reference sequence). The data belong to a study of shared clonotypes between healthy human individuals. Once extracted for a subset, genomic DNA was divided evenly among several immunoSEQ plates. Sequencing used immunoSEQ multiplex PCR; TCRdb keeps in-frame clones, though not all of them. The repertoire holds approximately 2.5 million clones, with 90% to 95% as singletons.

Sequenced material: naive CD4+ T cells sorted from blood. Subset of the sample: CD45RA+ positively selected. This chain links TRBV19 with TRBJ1-6, with 10 nucleotides matching TRBD1. This sequence originates from a man between 18 and 35 years old in good health. CDR3 residues: CASSIQRQGAGSPLHF. CDR3 in DNA: TGTGCCAGTAGTATCCAAAGACAGGGGGCGGGCTCACCCCTCCACTTT.